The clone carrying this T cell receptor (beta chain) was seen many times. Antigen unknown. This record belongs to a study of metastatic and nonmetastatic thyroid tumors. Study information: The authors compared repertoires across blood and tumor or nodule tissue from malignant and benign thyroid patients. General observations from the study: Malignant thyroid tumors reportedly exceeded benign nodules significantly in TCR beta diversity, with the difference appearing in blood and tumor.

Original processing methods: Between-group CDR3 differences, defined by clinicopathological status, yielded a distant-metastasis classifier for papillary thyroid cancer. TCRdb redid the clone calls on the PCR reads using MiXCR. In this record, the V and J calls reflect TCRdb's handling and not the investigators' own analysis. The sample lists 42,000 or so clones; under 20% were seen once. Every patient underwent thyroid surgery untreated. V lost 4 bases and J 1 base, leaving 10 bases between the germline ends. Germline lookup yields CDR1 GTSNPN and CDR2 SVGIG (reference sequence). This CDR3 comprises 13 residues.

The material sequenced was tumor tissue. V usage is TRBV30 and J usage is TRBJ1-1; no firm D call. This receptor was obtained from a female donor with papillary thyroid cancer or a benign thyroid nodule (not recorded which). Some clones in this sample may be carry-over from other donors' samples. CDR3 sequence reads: CAWKREWNTEAFF. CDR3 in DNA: TGTGCCTGGAAGAGGGAGTGGAACACTGAAGCTTTCTTT.